The TCR beta chain described here comes from a study of cytomegalovirus exposure and HLA in healthy donors. Study outcomes and limitations: TRBV6-2, TRBV6-3 and some other V segments were unresolvable in 87-base-pair reads. Later on, an analysis tied 15,000 to 20,000 TCR beta sequences to HLA alleles at 0.05 false discovery rate.

V lost 9 bases to trimming and J lost 4 bases; unmatched junction nucleotides: 6. The CDR3 covers 13 residues. The germline V gene has CDR1 MDHEN and CDR2 SYDVKM. The PCR employed 60 Vbeta primers together with 13 Jbeta primers. Authors' processing steps: In a later analysis, 75 million to 85 million unique TCR beta chains included roughly 11 million shared by two or more donors. Sequencing used immunoSEQ multiplex PCR; TCRdb keeps in-frame clones, though not all of them. V and J calls plus clone size are reproduced from that table; the DNA served to infer D and trimming. In the table there are approximately 170,000 clones, about 85% of which are singletons. With respect to this clone: Its antigen is still unknown.

The chain has TRBV28 and TRBJ1-3; 7 bases match TRBD1. The sequence was obtained from a man in his fifties in good health and CMV-seropositive. Sequencing used PBMCs. The CDR3 DNA reads TGTGCCAGTCTCACAGGGGCCGGAAACACCATATATTTT. It yields the protein CASLTGAGNTIYF. The whole variable domain, remainder taken from reference TRBV28 and TRBJ1-3, is DVKVTQSSRYLVKRTGEKVFLECVQDMDHENMFWYRQDPGLGLRLIYFSYDVKMKEKGDIPEGYSVSREKKERFSLILESASTNQTSMYLCASLTGAGNTIYFGEGSWLTVV.